This TCR beta chain came from a study of T cells in Graves' hyperthyroidism and ophthalmopathy. This clonotype was recorded a few times. CDR3 size: 15 residues. V was pared by 0 bases and J by 9 bases, with 15 bases between. Germline V gene lookup returns CDR1 SEHNR and CDR2 FQNEAQ (reference sequence). TCR beta CDR3 sequences were amplified from RNA transcripts. The TCR CDR3 first-round RT-PCR relied on the HTBI primer set. TCRdb reanalysed the multiplex PCR reads using MiXCR and keeps one entry per CDR3 protein. The table has about 320,000 distinct CDR3 sequences, around 16% seen once. The gene calls are TRBV7-9 and TRBJ2-1; a possible D gene is TRBD1 (6 bases). Sequencing was done on a sample of blood. The TCR sequence derives from a man aged 25 to 40 with Graves' hyperthyroidism. CDR3 nucleotides: TGTGCCAGCAGCTTAGCTGGGGGCTACGGGGCTGAGCAGTTCTTC. It is translated as CASSLAGGYGAEQFF.